This T cell receptor (beta chain) comes out of a study of blood T cells in healthy people across ages. PCR was performed a second time for about 7 to 11 cycles using a sample-barcoded 5' primer and a J-beta primer mix. The authors tagged each cDNA molecule using a template-switch adaptor with 12 random nucleotides. MiXCR, run by TCRdb on the 5' RACE reads, gives a single entry per CDR3 protein. The sample consists of hundreds of thousands of distinct CDR3 sequences, about 25% of them appearing once. The CDR3 is 14 amino acids. Germline V gene sequence: CDR1 SQVTM, CDR2 ANQGSEA. V shed 5 bases and J shed 4 bases, with 14 bases lying between them. The data were also submitted as part of a second study, on T cells of mothers and their children.

The sequenced sample was blood. The source is a boy aged 5-17 years in good health. The chain links TRBV29-1 to TRBJ1-4, with D uncertain. This CDR3 is CSVLPGEDNEKLFF. The CDR3 DNA is TGCAGCGTTCTTCCCGGGGAGGATAATGAAAAACTGTTTTTT.